The 10 T cell receptor beta chains reported below all come from one sample, sequenced in a study of control samples from healthy donors and cancer patients. Sequencing used immunoSEQ multiplex PCR; TCRdb keeps in-frame clones, though not all of them. The repertoire holds about 130,000 clones, approximately 92% seen once, with almost 2.5% in the top ten. The sequencing sample was made of blood. Source of these receptors: a man between 18 and 35 years old in good health.

The rearrangement joins TRBV2 to TRBJ2-1; 10 bases are a match to TRBD2. This CDR3 has 15 amino acids. CDR1 SNHLY and CDR2 FYNNEI come from the germline V gene. The V and J ends lost 8 bases and 8 bases, in that order; junction bases with no gene match: 12. In nucleotides, the CDR3 is TGTGCCAGCCGGGCTGATGAGCGGGGGGGCCATGAGCAGTTCTTC. It codes for CASRADERGGHEQFF.

The chain's CDR3 is CASSLVGSGVSTEAFF. CDR3 sequence (DNA): TGTGCCAGCAGCTTAGTGGGTAGCGGGGTTAGCACTGAAGCTTTCTTT. The chain employs TRBV11-2 and TRBJ1-1; D not resolved. This CDR3 contains 16 residues. Germline V gives CDR1 SGHAT, CDR2 FQNNGV. Trimming stripped 1 base from V and 4 bases from J, with 16 bases between.

This clone was picked up one time. This chain uses TRBV4-1 with TRBJ2-5; no definite D call. CDR1 and CDR2 (germline): MGHRA, YSYEKL. This CDR3 comprises 14 residues. The V gene lost 0 bases and the J gene lost 1 base, with 6 bases spanning the gap. The chain's CDR3 is CASSQDRSQETQYF. In nucleotides, the CDR3 is TGCGCCAGCAGCCAAGACAGGTCCCAAGAGACCCAGTACTTC.

V usage is TRBV3-1 (or the pseudogene TRBV3-2) and J usage is TRBJ2-5, with D possibly TRBD1 on 6 matching bases. Germline V gene lookup returns CDR1 LGHDT and CDR2 YNNKEL (reference sequence). V was clipped by 4 bases and J by 11 bases, with 20 bases between them. CDR3 size: 14 residues. CDR3 bases: TGTGCCAGCAGCCCCCAGGGGCGGTCGGGTGCACAGTACTTC. Translation: CASSPQGRSGAQYF.

V usage is TRBV9 and J usage is TRBJ2-1; D is ambiguous. Germline assignment: CDR1 SGDLS and CDR2 YYNGEE. Trimming took off 4 bases at V and 10 bases at J, with 12 bases between the two ends. There are 12 residues in the CDR3. The CDR3 DNA follows: TGTGCCAGCAGCACCAATTTGGGGGAGCAGTTCTTC. Residues: CASSTNLGEQFF.

The gene calls are TRBV12-3 or TRBV12-4 and TRBJ2-3; TRBD1 agrees at 7 bases. V shed 6 bases and J 0 bases; nucleotides not matched to a gene: 0. There are 13 residues in the CDR3. The CDR3 reads CASRQGSTDTQYF. The DNA of the CDR3 is TGTGCCAGCAGACAGGGGAGCACAGATACGCAGTATTTT.

The chain couples TRBV30 to TRBJ2-1; a possible D gene is TRBD2 (6 bases). Germline V gene lookup returns CDR1 GTSNPN and CDR2 SVGIG (reference sequence). This CDR3 contains 14 residues. The V end was cut by 1 base, the J end by 2 bases, with 9 bases between. The CDR3 loop is CAWSGSGAYNEQFF. The CDR3 nucleotides read TGTGCCTGGAGTGGTAGCGGAGCCTACAATGAGCAGTTCTTC. Complete variable domain (other parts from reference TRBV30 and TRBJ2-1): SQTIHQWPATLVQPVGSPLSLECTVEGTSNPNLYWYRQAAGRGLQLLFYSVGIGQISSEVPQNLSASRPQDRQFILSSKKLLLSDSGFYLCAWSGSGAYNEQFFGPGTRLTVL.

This chain uses TRBV20-1 with TRBJ1-4; D may be TRBD1 (5 bases). The germline CDR1 and CDR2 sequences are DFQATT and SNEGSKA (reference sequence). The CDR3 covers 11 residues. Trimming cost V 6 bases and J 8 bases, with 10 bases left between them. Here the CDR3 reads CSARRDEKLFF. Written as DNA, the CDR3 is TGCAGTGCCCGCAGGGACGAAAAACTGTTTTTT.

The count of this clone is one. An end of the junction does not agree with germline; a read error may underlie this. As DNA, the CDR3 is TGTGCCAGCAGCGTAGCGGGAGGGCCTAACAATGAGCAGTTCTTC. Its protein product is CASSVAGGPNNEQFF. The chain uses TRBV7-2 and TRBJ2-1, with 11 positions matching TRBD2. Germline CDR1 is SGHTA and CDR2 is FQGNSA. This CDR3 region has 15 residues.

The V and J genes are TRBV19 and TRBJ2-5; no definite D call. CDR1 is LNHDA, CDR2 SQIVND, per germline (reference sequence). V lost 3 bases and J 4 bases, leaving 9 bases between the germline ends. The CDR3 consists of 13 residues. CDR3 sequence reads: CASSIPPRETQYF. The CDR3 DNA sequence: TGTGCCAGTAGTATCCCCCCAAGAGAGACCCAGTACTTC.